Listed below are T cell receptor beta chains from one sample, sequenced in a study of T cell responses to AZD1222 COVID-19 vaccine. Sequencing used immunoSEQ multiplex PCR; TCRdb keeps in-frame clones, though not all of them. The sample carries approximately 140,000 clones, 90% recorded once. This specimen consisted of peripheral blood, obtained 28 days after the second AZD1222 dose. The receptors stem from an adult who received the AZD1222 COVID-19 vaccine. Each CDR3 is given with its conserved first and last residue. D genes are given only for firm matches. Not all rows give a size; the values are once, few, many and, for expanded clones, a class.

d_call j_call clone_size v_call cdr3_aa cdr3_nt
. TRBJ1-1 . TRBV7-3 CASSLTRVGYTEAFF TGTGCCAGCAGCTTAACACGGGTAGGGTACACTGAAGCTTTCTTT
. TRBJ2-7 . TRBV6-5 CASSYSTDSYEQYF TGTGCCAGCAGTTACTCGACGGACAGCTACGAGCAGTACTTC
. TRBJ1-1 few TRBV30 CAWSVGSRRNTEAFF TGTGCCTGGAGTGTTGGGTCACGGAGGAACACTGAAGCTTTCTTT
TRBD1 TRBJ1-1 . TRBV6-5 CASSPPGQIEAFF TGTGCCAGCAGTCCGCCGGGACAGATTGAAGCTTTCTTT
. TRBJ1-2 . TRBV24-1 CATSDQGRYGYTF TGTGCCACCAGTGATCAGGGGAGGTATGGCTACACCTTC
TRBD1 TRBJ1-2 few TRBV28 CASSPDRRGYTF TGTGCCAGCAGCCCGGACAGGCGGGGCTACACCTTC
TRBD2 TRBJ2-7 few TRBV4-1 CASSPGPSGIYEQYF TGCGCCAGCAGCCCAGGCCCCAGCGGGATTTACGAGCAGTACTTC
. TRBJ2-1 . TRBV9 CASSPLVEQFF TGTGCCAGCAGCCCCCTCGTTGAGCAGTTCTTC
. TRBJ1-2 . TRBV2 CASSPGWGYTF TGTGCCAGCTCTCCGGGGTGGGGCTACACCTTC
. TRBJ1-1 . TRBV11-2 CASSEGRLNTEAFF TGTGCCAGCAGCGAGGGACGGTTGAACACTGAAGCTTTCTTT
TRBD1 TRBJ2-5 . TRBV15 CATSRGTGGGGQETQYF TGTGCCACCAGCAGGGGGACAGGGGGCGGTGGGCAAGAGACCCAGTACTTC
. TRBJ2-1 once TRBV7-8 CASSPAGGGQNEQFF TGTGCCAGCAGCCCAGCGGGTGGGGGACAGAATGAGCAGTTCTTC
TRBD1 TRBJ1-6 . TRBV5-1 CASSLGQRDNSPLHF TGCGCCAGCAGTCTGGGACAGCGAGATAATTCACCCCTCCACTTT
. TRBJ2-3 . TRBV29-1 CSVSQGTGTDTQYF TGCAGCGTCTCACAGGGTACCGGCACAGATACGCAGTATTTT
TRBD1 TRBJ2-7 . TRBV6-5 CASSNSRGKTYEQYF TGTGCCAGCAGTAACTCCAGGGGGAAGACCTACGAGCAGTACTTC
TRBD2 TRBJ2-5 . TRBV19 CASLGGAEETQYF TGTGCCAGCCTGGGAGGGGCTGAGGAGACCCAGTACTTC
TRBD2 TRBJ2-3 few TRBV2 CASSEAASGLRTDTQYF TGTGCCAGCAGTGAAGCGGCTAGCGGGCTACGCACAGATACGCAGTATTTT
. TRBJ1-6 . TRBV5-1 CASSLASNSPLHF TGCGCCAGCAGCTTGGCGTCCAATTCACCCCTCCACTTT
TRBD1 TRBJ1-5 . TRBV2 CASRNLTGNNQPQHF TGTGCCAGCAGGAACCTGACAGGGAACAATCAGCCCCAGCATTTT
TRBD2 TRBJ2-7 . TRBV28 CASSTPTSGRGQQYF TGTGCCAGCAGTACTCCAACTAGCGGGAGAGGACAGCAGTACTTC
TRBD1 TRBJ1-1 once TRBV7-8 CASSSDRYGEAFF TGTGCCAGCAGCTCGGACAGGTATGGTGAAGCTTTCTTT
TRBD1 TRBJ2-2 . TRBV5-1 CASRSGTGLETGELFF TGCGCCAGCAGATCCGGGACAGGGTTGGAGACCGGGGAGCTGTTTTTT
. TRBJ1-2 . TRBV30 CAWSVLLGRAPYGYTF TGTGCCTGGAGTGTACTTTTGGGGAGGGCCCCTTATGGCTACACCTTC
. TRBJ2-7 . TRBV19 CASSIEGGSYEQYF TGTGCCAGTAGTATAGAAGGCGGGTCCTACGAGCAGTACTTC
TRBD1 TRBJ1-2 once TRBV27 CASGRGQANYGYTF TGTGCCAGCGGTCGTGGACAGGCGAACTATGGCTACACCTTC
TRBD1 TRBJ1-6 . TRBV10-2 CASKGQGNSPLHF TGCGCCAGCAAGGGACAGGGGAATTCACCCCTCCACTTT
. TRBJ2-3 . TRBV19 CASTAAPVVGTQYF TGTGCCAGTACTGCGGCCCCTGTTGTGGGTACGCAGTATTTT
TRBD1 TRBJ1-3 few TRBV5-1 CASSLGQEGTIYF TGCGCCAGCAGTCTCGGACAGGAAGGCACCATATATTTT
. TRBJ2-2 . TRBV27 CASSLGQTITGELFF TGTGCCAGCAGTTTAGGGCAGACTATCACCGGGGAGCTGTTTTTT
. TRBJ2-5 . TRBV5-6 CASSTSGREETQYF TGTGCCAGCAGCACCTCCGGGCGGGAAGAGACCCAGTACTTC
. TRBJ2-4 . TRBV6-1 CASSEQSQIAKNIQYF TGTGCCAGCAGTGAACAGTCTCAGATAGCCAAAAACATTCAGTACTTC
. TRBJ1-4 . TRBV6-5 CASVHIGGRSEKLFF TGTGCCAGCGTGCACATCGGGGGTAGGAGTGAAAAACTGTTTTTT
TRBD1 TRBJ2-7 . TRBV3-1/TRBV3-2 CASSPRDRNPYEQYF TGTGCCAGCAGCCCGAGGGACAGGAACCCTTACGAGCAGTACTTC
. TRBJ1-1 . TRBV6-6 CASSPGTREAFF TGTGCCAGCAGTCCAGGGACCAGGGAAGCTTTCTTT
. TRBJ1-5 . TRBV10-2 CASSETANSNQPQHF TGCGCCAGCAGTGAGACCGCGAATAGCAATCAGCCCCAGCATTTT